The 11 T cell receptor beta chains reported below all come from one sample, sequenced in a study of blood T cell repertoires in COVID-19. Only in-frame clones appear in the TCRdb table, and some are missing; sequencing was by immunoSEQ multiplex PCR. Among about 260,000 clones listed, 86% were seen once. The sample was peripheral blood. Source of these receptors: a young man with active or convalescent COVID-19.

This clone showed up just once. The chain has TRBV6-2 or TRBV6-3 and TRBJ2-5, with D tentatively TRBD2 (7 bases). Trimming removed 6 bases at V and 5 bases at J, with 19 bases between. The CDR3 is 15 amino acids. Per the germline V gene, CDR1 is MNHEY and CDR2 is SVGEGT. The CDR3 DNA sequence: TGTGCCAGCAGCCACTGGGGGGGGCAGCAGGAGACCCAGTACTTC. Amino acids: CASSHWGGQQETQYF.

The chain uses TRBV28 and TRBJ1-1; 9 bases map to TRBD1. The CDR3 contains 14 residues. The germline CDR1 and CDR2 sequences are MDHEN and SYDVKM. The trim removed 3 bases at V and 5 bases at J, leaving 4 bases unmatched. DNA for the CDR3: TGTGCCAGCAGTTTTGACAGGGGGGGAACTGAAGCTTTCTTT. Protein: CASSFDRGGTEAFF.

This sequence joins TRBV7-8 and TRBJ2-5; D not resolved. This CDR3 region has 13 residues. Germline V gene data show CDR1 as SGHVS and CDR2 as FQNEAQ. Between the trimmed V and J ends, which lost 5 bases and 1 base, there was a span of 8 bases. In DNA, the CDR3 is TGTGCCAGCAGCCCCGGTCCCCAAGAGACCCAGTACTTC. Its protein is CASSPGPQETQYF.

The chain combines TRBV9 with TRBJ2-6; a possible D gene is TRBD1 (5 bases). Germline CDR1 is SGDLS and CDR2 is YYNGEE. V gave up 4 bases and J gave up 4 bases, with 12 bases separating them. The CDR3 is 15 amino acids. The CDR3 here is CASSTQGPGANVLTF. The CDR3 region has the DNA TGTGCCAGCAGCACTCAGGGTCCCGGGGCCAACGTCCTGACTTTC.

The chain combines TRBV5-1 with TRBJ2-3, with 7 bases aligning to TRBD2. Germline CDR1 is SGHRS and CDR2 is YFSETQ. V lost 4 bases to trimming and J lost 0 bases; unmatched junction nucleotides: 14. The CDR3 totals 18 residues. The CDR3 loop reads CASSKEGGTATSTDTQYF. The CDR3 DNA reads TGCGCCAGCAGCAAAGAGGGAGGGACTGCGACTAGCACAGATACGCAGTATTTT.

This clone has only a few counts. The chain couples TRBV13 to TRBJ2-7; 9 bases fit TRBD1. In germline, CDR1 is PRHDT, CDR2 FYEKMQ (reference sequence). CDR3 size: 18 residues. Trimming cost V 5 bases and J 0 bases; bases outside gene matches: 14. DNA of the CDR3: TGTGCCAGCAGCACCCGGGACAGGGTCATCTCTGACTCCTACGAGCAGTACTTC. Encoded protein: CASSTRDRVISDSYEQYF.

The chain recombines TRBV13 with TRBJ2-3; 11 bases are a match to TRBD2. CDR1 is PRHDT, CDR2 FYEKMQ, per germline (reference sequence). The CDR3 spans 17 residues. Losses at the gene ends were 6 bases for V and 3 bases for J; bases not matched to a gene: 11. The CDR3 DNA reads TGTGCCAGCAGAATAAAACCGGGACTAGCGGAGACAGATACGCAGTATTTT. Its protein product is CASRIKPGLAETDTQYF.

This chain connects TRBV6-5 to TRBJ1-1; D not resolved. CDR3 length equals 14 residues. Between the trimmed V and J ends, which lost 6 bases and 0 bases, there was a span of 11 bases. Germline values: CDR1 MNHEY, CDR2 SVGAGI. The CDR3 protein is CASSLSAMNTEAFF. CDR3 nucleotides: TGTGCCAGCAGCCTATCCGCCATGAACACTGAAGCTTTCTTT.

This chain uses TRBV19 with TRBJ1-1; 7 bases line up with TRBD1. The germline gives CDR1 LNHDA, CDR2 SQIVND (reference sequence). CDR3 length equals 17 residues. Unmatched junction bases numbered 11, after V lost 3 bases and J lost 1 base. The CDR3 is CASSMGQSRSPNTEAFF. The CDR3, as DNA: TGTGCCAGTAGTATGGGACAGTCTCGATCCCCGAACACTGAAGCTTTCTTT.

The genes are TRBV30 and TRBJ1-5; tentatively, D is TRBD1 (5 bases). The V gene lost 3 bases and the J gene lost 5 bases, with 11 bases spanning the gap. Per the germline V gene, CDR1 is GTSNPN and CDR2 is SVGIG (reference sequence). CDR3 length: 13 amino acids. In nucleotides, the CDR3 is TGTGCCTGGAGCTACTCGGGGGATCAGCCCCAGCATTTT. Encoded protein: CAWSYSGDQPQHF.

DNA for the CDR3: TGTGCCAGCAGCTTGTCGGCAGGGGGTCGAGGCTACACCTTC. Translated: CASSLSAGGRGYTF. The chain is built from TRBV5-8 and TRBJ1-2; 7 bases fit TRBD1. The CDR3 covers 14 residues. The ends lost 1 base at V and 8 bases at J; junction bases unmatched: 8. The germline gives CDR1 SGHTS, CDR2 YDEGEE.